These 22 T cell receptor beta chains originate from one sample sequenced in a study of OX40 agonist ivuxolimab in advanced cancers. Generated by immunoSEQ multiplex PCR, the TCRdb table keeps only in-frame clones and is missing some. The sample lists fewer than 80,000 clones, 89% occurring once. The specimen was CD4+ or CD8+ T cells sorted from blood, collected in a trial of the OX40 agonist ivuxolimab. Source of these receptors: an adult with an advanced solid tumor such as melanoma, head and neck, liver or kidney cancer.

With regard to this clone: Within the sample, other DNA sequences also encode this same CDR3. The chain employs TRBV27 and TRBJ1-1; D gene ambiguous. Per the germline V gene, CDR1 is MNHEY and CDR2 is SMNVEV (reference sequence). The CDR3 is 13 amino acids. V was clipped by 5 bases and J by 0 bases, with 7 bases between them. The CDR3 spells CASSLGMNTEAFF. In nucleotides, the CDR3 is TGTGCCAGCAGTCTAGGGATGAACACTGAAGCTTTCTTT.

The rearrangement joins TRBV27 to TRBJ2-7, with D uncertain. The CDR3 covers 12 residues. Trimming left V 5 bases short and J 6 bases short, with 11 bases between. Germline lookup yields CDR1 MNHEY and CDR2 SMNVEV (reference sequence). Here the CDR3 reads CASSTLNFEQYF. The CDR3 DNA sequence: TGTGCCAGCAGTACCTTAAACTTCGAGCAGTACTTC.

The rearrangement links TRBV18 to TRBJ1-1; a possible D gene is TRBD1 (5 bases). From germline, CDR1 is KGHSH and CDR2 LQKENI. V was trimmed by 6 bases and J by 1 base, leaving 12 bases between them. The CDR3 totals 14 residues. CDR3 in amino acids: CASSLDGGNTEAFF. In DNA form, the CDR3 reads TGTGCCAGCTCCCTCGACGGGGGGAACACTGAAGCTTTCTTT. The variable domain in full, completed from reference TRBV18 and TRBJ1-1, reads NAGVMQNPRHLVRRRGQEARLRCSPMKGHSHVYWYRQLPEEGLKFMVYLQKENIIDESGMPKERFSAEFPKEGPSILRIQQVVRGDSAAYFCASSLDGGNTEAFFGQGTRLTVV.

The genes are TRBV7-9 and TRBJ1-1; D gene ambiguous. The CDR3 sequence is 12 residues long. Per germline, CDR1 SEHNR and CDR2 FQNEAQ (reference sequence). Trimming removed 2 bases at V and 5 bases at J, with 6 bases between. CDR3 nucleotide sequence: TGTGCCAGCAGCTTACCTCAGACTGAAGCTTTCTTT. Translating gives CASSLPQTEAFF.

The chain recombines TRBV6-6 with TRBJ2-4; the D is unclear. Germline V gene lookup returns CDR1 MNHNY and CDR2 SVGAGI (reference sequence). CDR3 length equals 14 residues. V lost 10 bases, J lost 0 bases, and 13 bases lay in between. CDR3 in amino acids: CATLGVGAKNIQYF. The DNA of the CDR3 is TGTGCCACCCTAGGTGTGGGAGCCAAAAACATTCAGTACTTC.

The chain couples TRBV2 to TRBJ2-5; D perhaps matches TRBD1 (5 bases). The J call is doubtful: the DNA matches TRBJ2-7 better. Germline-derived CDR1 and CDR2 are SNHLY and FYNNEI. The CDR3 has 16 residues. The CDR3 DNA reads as TGTGCCAGCAGTCTCCCCAGACAGAAACCGACCTACGAGCAGTACTTC. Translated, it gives CASSLPRQKPTYEQYF.

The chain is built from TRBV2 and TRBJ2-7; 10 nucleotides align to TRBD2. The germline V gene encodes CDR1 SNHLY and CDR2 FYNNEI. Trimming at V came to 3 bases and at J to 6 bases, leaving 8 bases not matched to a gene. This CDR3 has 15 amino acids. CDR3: CASSDLSGRAIEQYF. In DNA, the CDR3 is TGTGCCAGCAGTGACTTAAGCGGGAGGGCCATCGAGCAGTACTTC.

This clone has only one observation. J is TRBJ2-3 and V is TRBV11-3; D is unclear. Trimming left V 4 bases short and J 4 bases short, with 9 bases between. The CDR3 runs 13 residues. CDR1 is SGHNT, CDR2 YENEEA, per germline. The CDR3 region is CASSSYFPDTQYF. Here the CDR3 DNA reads TGTGCCAGCAGCTCGTACTTCCCAGATACGCAGTATTTT.

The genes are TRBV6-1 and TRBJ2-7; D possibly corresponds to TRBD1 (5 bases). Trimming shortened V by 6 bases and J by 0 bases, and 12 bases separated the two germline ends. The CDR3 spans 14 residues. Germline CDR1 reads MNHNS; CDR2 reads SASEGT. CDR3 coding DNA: TGTGCCAGCAGGGCAGGGCCCTCCTCCTACGAGCAGTACTTC. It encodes CASRAGPSSYEQYF.

The CDR3 DNA sequence: TGTGCCAGCAGCCCCCGACTGGGGGGGGGCAATGAGCAGTTCTTC. Translated: CASSPRLGGGNEQFF. The chain has TRBV9 and TRBJ2-1, with TRBD2 identical over 7 bases. Germline V gene sequence: CDR1 SGDLS, CDR2 YYNGEE. The junction had 10 bases not matched to a gene; V was cut back by 4 bases and J by 6 bases. The CDR3 runs 15 residues.

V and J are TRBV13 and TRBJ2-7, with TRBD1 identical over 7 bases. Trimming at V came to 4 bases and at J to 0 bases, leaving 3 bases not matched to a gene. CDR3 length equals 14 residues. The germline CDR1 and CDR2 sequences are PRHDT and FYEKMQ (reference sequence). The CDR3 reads CASSSRDSSYEQYF. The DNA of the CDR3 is TGTGCCAGCAGCTCCCGGGACAGCTCCTACGAGCAGTACTTC.

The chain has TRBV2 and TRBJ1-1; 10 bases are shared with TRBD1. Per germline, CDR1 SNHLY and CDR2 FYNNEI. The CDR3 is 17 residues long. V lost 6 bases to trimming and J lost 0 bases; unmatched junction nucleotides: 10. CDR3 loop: CASREDRGGDMNTEAFF. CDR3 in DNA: TGTGCCAGCAGGGAGGACAGGGGGGGTGATATGAACACTGAAGCTTTCTTT.

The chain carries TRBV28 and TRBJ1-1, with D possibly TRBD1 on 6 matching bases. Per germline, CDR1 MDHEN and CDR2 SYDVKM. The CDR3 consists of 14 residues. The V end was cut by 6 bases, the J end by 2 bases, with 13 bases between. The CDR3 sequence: CASSPTGANTEAFF. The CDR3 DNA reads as TGTGCCAGCAGCCCGACAGGTGCAAACACTGAAGCTTTCTTT. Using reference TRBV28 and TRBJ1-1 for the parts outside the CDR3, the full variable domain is DVKVTQSSRYLVKRTGEKVFLECVQDMDHENMFWYRQDPGLGLRLIYFSYDVKMKEKGDIPEGYSVSREKKERFSLILESASTNQTSMYLCASSPTGANTEAFFGQGTRLTVV.

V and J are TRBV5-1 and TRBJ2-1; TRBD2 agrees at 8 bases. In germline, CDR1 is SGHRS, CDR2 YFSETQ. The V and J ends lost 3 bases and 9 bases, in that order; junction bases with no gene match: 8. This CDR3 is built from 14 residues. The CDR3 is CASSSGLEVPEQFF. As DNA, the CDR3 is TGCGCCAGCAGCTCGGGACTAGAAGTCCCTGAGCAGTTCTTC.

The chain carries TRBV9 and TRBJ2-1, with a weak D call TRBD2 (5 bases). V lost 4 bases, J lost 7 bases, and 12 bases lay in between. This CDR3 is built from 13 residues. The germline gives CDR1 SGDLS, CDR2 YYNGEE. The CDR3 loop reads CASSPGWENEQFF. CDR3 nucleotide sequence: TGTGCCAGCAGCCCGGGGTGGGAGAATGAGCAGTTCTTC.

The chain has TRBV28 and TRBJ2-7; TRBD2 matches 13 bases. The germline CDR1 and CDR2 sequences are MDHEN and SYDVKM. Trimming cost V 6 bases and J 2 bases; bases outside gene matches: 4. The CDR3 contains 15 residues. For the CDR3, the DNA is TGTGCCAGCAGGAAAACTAGCGGGAGGGCCTACGAGCAGTACTTC. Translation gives CASRKTSGRAYEQYF.

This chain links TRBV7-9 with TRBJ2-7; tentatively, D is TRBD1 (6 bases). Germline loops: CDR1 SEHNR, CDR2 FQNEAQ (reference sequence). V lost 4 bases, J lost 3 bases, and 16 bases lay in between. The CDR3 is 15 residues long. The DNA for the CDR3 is TGTGCCAGCAGCTCCCCGGGACATCTTATCTACGAGCAGTACTTC. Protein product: CASSSPGHLIYEQYF.

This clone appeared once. The CDR3 bases are TGTGCCAGTAGTCCGCTAGCAGGGGGTAAAACAGATACGCAGTATTTT. It encodes CASSPLAGGKTDTQYF. This chain connects TRBV19 to TRBJ2-3, with 7 bases lining up with TRBD1. The germline V gene encodes CDR1 LNHDA and CDR2 SQIVND (reference sequence). The CDR3 is 16 residues long. V lost 5 bases to trimming and J lost 3 bases; unmatched junction nucleotides: 11. Filled out from reference TRBV19 and TRBJ2-3, the complete variable domain reads DGGITQSPKYLFRKEGQNVTLSCEQNLNHDAMYWYRQDPGQGLRLIYYSQIVNDFQKGDIAEGYSVSREKKESFPLTVTSAQKNPTAFYLCASSPLAGGKTDTQYFGPGTRLTVL.

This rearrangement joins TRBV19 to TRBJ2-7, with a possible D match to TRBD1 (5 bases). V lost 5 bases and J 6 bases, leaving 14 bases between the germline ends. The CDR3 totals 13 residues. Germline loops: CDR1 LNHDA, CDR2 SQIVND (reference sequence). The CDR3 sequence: CASSYAGALEQYF. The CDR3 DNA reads TGTGCCAGTAGTTATGCTGGGGCTCTCGAGCAGTACTTC.

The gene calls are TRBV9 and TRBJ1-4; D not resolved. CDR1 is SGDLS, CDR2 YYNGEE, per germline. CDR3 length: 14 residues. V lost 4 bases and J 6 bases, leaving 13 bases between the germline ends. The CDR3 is CASSTRGIDEKLFF. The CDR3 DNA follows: TGTGCCAGCAGCACACGGGGTATAGATGAAAAACTGTTTTTT.

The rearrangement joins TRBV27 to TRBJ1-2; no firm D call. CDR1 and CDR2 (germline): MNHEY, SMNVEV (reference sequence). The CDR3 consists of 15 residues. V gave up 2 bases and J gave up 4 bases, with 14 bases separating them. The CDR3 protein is CASSLMGAPPYGYTF. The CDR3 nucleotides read TGTGCCAGCAGTTTAATGGGCGCTCCCCCCTATGGCTACACCTTC.

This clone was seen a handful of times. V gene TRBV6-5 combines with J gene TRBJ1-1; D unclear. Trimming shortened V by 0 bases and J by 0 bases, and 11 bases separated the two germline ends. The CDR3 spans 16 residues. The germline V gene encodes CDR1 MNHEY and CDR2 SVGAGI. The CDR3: CASSYSKELMNTEAFF. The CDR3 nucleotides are TGTGCCAGCAGTTACTCGAAGGAGTTAATGAACACTGAAGCTTTCTTT.